This TCR beta chain was observed in a study of T cells in Graves' hyperthyroidism and ophthalmopathy. The study, taken as a whole, reports: Ophthalmopathy was model-predicted a median approximately 6.4 months pre-onset. Ophthalmopathy was separated from stable hyperthyroidism by a 13 V-J model.

This CDR3 region has 13 residues. Germline V CDR1 and CDR2: SGDLS, YYNGEE. Trimming stripped 4 bases from V and 5 bases from J, with 11 bases between. A 10 ml volume of fresh peripheral blood provided the PBMCs. A note on this clonotype: Its antigen is unidentified.

The TCR beta CDR3 regions underwent amplification using RNA transcripts as the source. RT-PCR in the first round (using the HTBI primer set) targeted the TCR CDR3. TCRdb analysed the multiplex PCR reads with MiXCR anew, one entry per CDR3 protein. Of 20,000 to 30,000 distinct CDR3 sequences in the sample, roughly 45% are singletons; the top ten hold approximately 10%. The chain couples TRBV9 to TRBJ2-3; tentatively, D is TRBD2 (6 bases). The material sequenced was blood. The sequence derives from a woman under 40 with Graves' hyperthyroidism. In DNA, the CDR3 is TGTGCCAGCAGCCATCCGGGAGTAGATACGCAGTATTTT. Translation: CASSHPGVDTQYF.